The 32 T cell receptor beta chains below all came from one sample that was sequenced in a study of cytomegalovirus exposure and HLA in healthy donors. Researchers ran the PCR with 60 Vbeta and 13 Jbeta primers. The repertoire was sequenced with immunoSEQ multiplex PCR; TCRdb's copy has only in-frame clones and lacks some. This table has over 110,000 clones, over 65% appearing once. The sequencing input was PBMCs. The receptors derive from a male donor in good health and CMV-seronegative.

The CDR3, as DNA: TGTGCCAGCAGCGAGGGGGGGCAGACCTACGAGCAGTACTTC. This encodes CASSEGGQTYEQYF. The chain couples TRBV28 to TRBJ2-7; weak D call: TRBD2 (7 bases). Between the trimmed V and J ends, which lost 6 bases and 2 bases, there was a span of 14 bases. The length of the CDR3 is 14 residues. Per germline, CDR1 MDHEN and CDR2 SYDVKM.

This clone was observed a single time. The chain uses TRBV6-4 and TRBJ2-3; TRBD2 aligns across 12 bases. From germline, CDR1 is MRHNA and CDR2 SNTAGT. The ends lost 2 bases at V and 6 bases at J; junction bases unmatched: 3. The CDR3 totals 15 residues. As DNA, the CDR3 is TGTGCCAGCAGTGACGCTAGCGGGGGGGTTGATACGCAGTATTTT. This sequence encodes CASSDASGGVDTQYF.

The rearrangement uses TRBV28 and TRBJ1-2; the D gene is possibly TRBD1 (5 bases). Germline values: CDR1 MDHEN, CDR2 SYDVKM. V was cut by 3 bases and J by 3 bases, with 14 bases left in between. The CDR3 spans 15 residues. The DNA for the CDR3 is TGTGCCAGCAGTTTTTCGGGGGAGGGCGACTATGGCTACACCTTC. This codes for CASSFSGEGDYGYTF.

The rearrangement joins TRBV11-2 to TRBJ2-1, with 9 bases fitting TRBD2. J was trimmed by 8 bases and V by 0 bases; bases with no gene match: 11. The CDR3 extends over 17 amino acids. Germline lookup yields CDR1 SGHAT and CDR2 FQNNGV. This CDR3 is CASSLDMWREGQHEQFF. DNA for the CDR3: TGTGCCAGCAGCTTAGATATGTGGCGGGAGGGCCAGCATGAGCAGTTCTTC. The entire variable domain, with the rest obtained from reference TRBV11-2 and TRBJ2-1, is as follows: EAGVAQSPRYKIIEKRQSVAFWCNPISGHATLYWYQQILGQGPKLLIQFQNNGVVDDSQLPKDRFSAERLKGVDSTLKIQPAKLEDSAVYLCASSLDMWREGQHEQFFGPGTRLTVL.

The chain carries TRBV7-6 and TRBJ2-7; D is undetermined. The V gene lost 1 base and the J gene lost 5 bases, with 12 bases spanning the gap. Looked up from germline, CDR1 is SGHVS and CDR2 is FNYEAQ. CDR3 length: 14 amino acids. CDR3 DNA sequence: TGTGCCAGCAGCTTAGATCGAGGAATTGACGAGCAGTACTTC. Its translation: CASSLDRGIDEQYF.

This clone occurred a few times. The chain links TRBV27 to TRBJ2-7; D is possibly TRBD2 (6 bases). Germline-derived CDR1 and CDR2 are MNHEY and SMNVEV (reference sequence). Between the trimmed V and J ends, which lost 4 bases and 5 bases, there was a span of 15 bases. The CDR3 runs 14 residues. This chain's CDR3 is CASSSGVEGNEQYF. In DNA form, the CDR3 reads TGTGCCAGCAGTTCGGGAGTAGAGGGCAACGAGCAGTACTTC.

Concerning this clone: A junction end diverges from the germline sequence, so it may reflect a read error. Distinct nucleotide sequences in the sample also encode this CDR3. The CDR3 reads CASSVRTGAYEQYF. As DNA, the CDR3 is TGTGCCAGCAGTGTGCGGACAGGGGCCTACGAGCAATACTTC. The chain links TRBV2 to TRBJ2-7; 9 nucleotides match TRBD1. Germline V lookup: CDR1 SNHLY, CDR2 FYNNEI. CDR3 size: 14 residues. Full variable domain (remainder filled in from reference TRBV2 and TRBJ2-7): EPEVTQTPSHQVTQMGQEVILRCVPISNHLYFYWYRQILGQKVEFLVSFYNNEISEKSEIFDDQFSVERPDGSNFTLKIRSTKLEDSAMYFCASSVRTGAYEQYFGPGTRLTVT.

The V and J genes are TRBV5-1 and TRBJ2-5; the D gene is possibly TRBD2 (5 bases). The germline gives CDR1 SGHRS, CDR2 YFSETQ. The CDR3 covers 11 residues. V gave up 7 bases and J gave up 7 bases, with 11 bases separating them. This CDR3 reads CASGSEGTQYF. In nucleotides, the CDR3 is TGCGCCAGCGGGAGTGAGGGGACCCAGTACTTC.

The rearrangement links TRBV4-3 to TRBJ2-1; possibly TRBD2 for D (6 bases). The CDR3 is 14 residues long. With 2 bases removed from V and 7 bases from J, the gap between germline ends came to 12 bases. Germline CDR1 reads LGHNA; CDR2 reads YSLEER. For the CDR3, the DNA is TGCGCCAGCAGCCAACCAGGGACTTCGAATGAGCAGTTCTTC. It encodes CASSQPGTSNEQFF.

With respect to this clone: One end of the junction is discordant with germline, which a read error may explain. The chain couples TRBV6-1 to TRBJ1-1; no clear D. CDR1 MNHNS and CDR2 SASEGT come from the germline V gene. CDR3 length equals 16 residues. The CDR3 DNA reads TGTGCCAGCAGTCAAGCCCCGGGTCTTATTGGAACTGAAGCTTTCTTT. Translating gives CASSQAPGLIGTEAFF.

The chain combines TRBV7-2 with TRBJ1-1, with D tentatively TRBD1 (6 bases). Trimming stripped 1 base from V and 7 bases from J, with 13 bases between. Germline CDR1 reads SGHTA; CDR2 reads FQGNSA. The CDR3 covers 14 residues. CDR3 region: CASSLVQTGIEAFF. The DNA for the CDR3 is TGTGCCAGCAGCTTAGTCCAAACAGGGATTGAAGCTTTCTTT.

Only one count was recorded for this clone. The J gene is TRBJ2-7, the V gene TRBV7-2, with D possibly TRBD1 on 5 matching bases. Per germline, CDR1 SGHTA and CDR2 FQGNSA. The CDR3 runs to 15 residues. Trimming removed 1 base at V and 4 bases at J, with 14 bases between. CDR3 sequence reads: CASSLVGLGAYEQYF. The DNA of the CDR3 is TGTGCCAGCAGCTTAGTCGGGTTAGGGGCTTACGAGCAGTACTTC. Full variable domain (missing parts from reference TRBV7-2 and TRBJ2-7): GAGVSQSPSNKVTEKGKDVELRCDPISGHTALYWYRQSLGQGLEFLIYFQGNSAPDKSGLPSDRFSAERTGGSVSTLTIQRTQQEDSAVYLCASSLVGLGAYEQYFGPGTRLTVT.

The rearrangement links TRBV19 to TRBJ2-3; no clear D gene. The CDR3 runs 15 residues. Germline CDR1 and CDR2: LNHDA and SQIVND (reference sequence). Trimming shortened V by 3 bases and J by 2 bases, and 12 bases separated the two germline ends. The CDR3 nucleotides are TGTGCCAGTAGTATTTTGGGCGTCTCCACAGATACGCAGTATTTT. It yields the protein CASSILGVSTDTQYF.

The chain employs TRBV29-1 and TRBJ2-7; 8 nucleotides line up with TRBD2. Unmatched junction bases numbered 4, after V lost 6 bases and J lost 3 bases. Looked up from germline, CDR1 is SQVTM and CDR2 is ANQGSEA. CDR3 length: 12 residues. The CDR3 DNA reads TGCAGCGTGAGCGGGAGCCACTACGAGCAGTACTTC. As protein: CSVSGSHYEQYF.

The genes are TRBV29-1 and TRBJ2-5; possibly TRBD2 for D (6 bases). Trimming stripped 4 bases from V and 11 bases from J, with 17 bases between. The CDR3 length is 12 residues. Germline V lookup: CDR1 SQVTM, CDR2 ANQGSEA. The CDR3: CSVGWEVYGQYF. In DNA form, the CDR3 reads TGCAGCGTTGGTTGGGAGGTCTACGGGCAGTACTTC.

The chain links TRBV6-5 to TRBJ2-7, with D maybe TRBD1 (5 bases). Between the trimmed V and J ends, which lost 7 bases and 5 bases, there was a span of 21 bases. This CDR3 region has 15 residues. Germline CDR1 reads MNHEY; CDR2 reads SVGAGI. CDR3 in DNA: TGTGCCAGCAATCCGTGGGGTGGGGCGGTGGACGAGCAGTACTTC. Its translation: CASNPWGGAVDEQYF.

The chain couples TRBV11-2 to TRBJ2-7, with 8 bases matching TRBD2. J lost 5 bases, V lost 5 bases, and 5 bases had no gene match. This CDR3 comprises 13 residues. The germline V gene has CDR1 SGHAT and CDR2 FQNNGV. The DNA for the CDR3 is TGTGCCAGCAGCCTACGGGGGGGCAACGAGCAGTACTTC. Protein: CASSLRGGNEQYF.

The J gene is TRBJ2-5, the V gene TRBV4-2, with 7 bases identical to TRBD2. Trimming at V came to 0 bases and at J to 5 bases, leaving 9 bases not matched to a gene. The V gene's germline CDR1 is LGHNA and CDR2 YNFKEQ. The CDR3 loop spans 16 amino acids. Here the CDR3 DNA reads TGTGCCAGCAGCCAAGAAAGGACGGACGGGGGGGAGACCCAGTACTTC. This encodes CASSQERTDGGETQYF.

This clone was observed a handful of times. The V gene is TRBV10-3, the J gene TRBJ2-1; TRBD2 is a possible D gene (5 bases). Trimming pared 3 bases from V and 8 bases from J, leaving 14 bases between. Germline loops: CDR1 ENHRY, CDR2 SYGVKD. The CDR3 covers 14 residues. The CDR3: CAISEGFGGYEQFF. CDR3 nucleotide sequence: TGTGCCATCAGTGAAGGGTTTGGAGGATATGAGCAGTTCTTC.

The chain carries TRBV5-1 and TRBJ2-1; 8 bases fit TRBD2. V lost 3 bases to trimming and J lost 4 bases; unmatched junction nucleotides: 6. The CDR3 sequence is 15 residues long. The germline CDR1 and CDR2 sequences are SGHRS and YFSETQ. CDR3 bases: TGCGCCAGCAGCTCCTCGGGAGGGAGATACAATGAGCAGTTCTTC. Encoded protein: CASSSSGGRYNEQFF.

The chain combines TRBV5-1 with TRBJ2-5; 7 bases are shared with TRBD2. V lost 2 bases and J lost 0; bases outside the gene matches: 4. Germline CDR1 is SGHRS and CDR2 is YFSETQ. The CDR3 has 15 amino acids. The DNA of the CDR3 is TGCGCCAGCAGCTTAAGCGGGAACCACCAAGAGACCCAGTACTTC. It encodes CASSLSGNHQETQYF.

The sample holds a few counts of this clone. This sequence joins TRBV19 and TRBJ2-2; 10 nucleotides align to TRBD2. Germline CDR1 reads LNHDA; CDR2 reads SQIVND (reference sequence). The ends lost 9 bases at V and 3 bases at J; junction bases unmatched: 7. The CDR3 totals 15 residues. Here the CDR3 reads CASPWTSGHTGELFF. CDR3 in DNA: TGTGCCAGCCCCTGGACTAGCGGTCACACCGGGGAGCTGTTTTTT.

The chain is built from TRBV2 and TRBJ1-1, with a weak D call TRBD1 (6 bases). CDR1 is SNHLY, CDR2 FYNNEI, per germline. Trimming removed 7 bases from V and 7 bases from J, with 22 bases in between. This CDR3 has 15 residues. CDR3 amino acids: CASTTLMTGLDEAFF. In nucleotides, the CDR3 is TGTGCCAGCACCACTTTAATGACAGGTCTGGATGAAGCTTTCTTT.

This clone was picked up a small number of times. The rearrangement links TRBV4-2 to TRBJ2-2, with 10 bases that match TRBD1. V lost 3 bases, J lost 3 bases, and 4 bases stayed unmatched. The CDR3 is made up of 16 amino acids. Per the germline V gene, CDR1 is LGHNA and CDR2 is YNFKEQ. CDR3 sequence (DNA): TGTGCCAGCAGCCAGGGGGACAGGGGTTACACCGGGGAGCTGTTTTTT. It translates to CASSQGDRGYTGELFF.

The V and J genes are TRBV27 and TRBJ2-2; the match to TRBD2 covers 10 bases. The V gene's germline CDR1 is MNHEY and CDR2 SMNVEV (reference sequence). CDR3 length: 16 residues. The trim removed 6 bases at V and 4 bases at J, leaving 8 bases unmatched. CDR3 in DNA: TGTGCCAGCAGACCCTCGAGCGGGAGGGTCACCGGGGAGCTGTTTTTT. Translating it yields CASRPSSGRVTGELFF.

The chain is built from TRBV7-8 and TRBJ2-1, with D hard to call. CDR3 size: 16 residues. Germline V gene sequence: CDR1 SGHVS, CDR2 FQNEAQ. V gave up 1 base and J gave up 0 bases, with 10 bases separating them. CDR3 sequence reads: CASSLELSGSYNEQFF. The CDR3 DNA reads TGTGCCAGCAGCTTAGAACTATCCGGCTCCTACAATGAGCAGTTCTTC.

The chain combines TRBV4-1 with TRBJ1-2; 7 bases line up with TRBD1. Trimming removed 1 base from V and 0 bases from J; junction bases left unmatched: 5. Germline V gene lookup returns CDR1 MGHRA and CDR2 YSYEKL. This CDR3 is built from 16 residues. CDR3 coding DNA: TGCGCCAGCAGCCAAGTGGGCAGGGGGACTAACTATGGCTACACCTTC. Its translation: CASSQVGRGTNYGYTF.

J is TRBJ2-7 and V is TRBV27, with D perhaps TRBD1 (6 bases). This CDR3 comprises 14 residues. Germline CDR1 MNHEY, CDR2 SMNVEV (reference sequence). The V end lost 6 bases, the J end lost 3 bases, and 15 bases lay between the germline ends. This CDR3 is CASSNFADSYEQYF. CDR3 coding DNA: TGTGCCAGCAGCAACTTCGCGGACAGCTACGAGCAGTACTTC.

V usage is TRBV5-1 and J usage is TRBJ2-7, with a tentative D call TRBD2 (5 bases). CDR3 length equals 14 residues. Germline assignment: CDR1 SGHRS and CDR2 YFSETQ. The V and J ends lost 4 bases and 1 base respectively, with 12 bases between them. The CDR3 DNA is TGCGCCAGCAGCCCCCCGGGCGGGTCCTACGAGCAGTACTTC. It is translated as CASSPPGGSYEQYF.

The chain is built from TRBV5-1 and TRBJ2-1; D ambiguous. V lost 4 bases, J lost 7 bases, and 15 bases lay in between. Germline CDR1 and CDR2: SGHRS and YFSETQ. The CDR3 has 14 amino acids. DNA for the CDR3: TGCGCCAGCAGCGTTAGCCAAAGATCTAATGAGCAGTTCTTC. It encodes CASSVSQRSNEQFF.

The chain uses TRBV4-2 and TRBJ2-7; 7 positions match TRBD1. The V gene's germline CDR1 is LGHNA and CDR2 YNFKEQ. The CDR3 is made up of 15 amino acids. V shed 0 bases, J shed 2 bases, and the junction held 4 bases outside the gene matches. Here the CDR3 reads CASSQERDRTYEQYF. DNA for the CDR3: TGTGCCAGCAGCCAAGAGAGGGACAGAACCTACGAGCAGTACTTC.

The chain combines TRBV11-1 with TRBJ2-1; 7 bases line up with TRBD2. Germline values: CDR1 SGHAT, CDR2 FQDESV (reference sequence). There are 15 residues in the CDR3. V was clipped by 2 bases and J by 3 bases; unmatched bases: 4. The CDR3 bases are TGTGCCAGCAGCTTAAGCCTAGCGGACTACAATGAGCAGTTCTTC. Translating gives CASSLSLADYNEQFF.